This T cell receptor beta chain originates from a study of esophageal squamous cell carcinoma under preoperative chemotherapy. Regarding the study as a whole: Chemotherapy was followed by significantly higher TCR diversity in peripheral T cells only, not tumor-infiltrating lymphocytes. Peripheral T cells migrating into the tumor appeared to partly supply post-treatment tumor-infiltrating lymphocytes.

TCRdb passed the PCR reads through MiXCR, listing each CDR3 protein once. The sample includes about 30,000 distinct CDR3 sequences, roughly half of them seen just once. CDR1 is SGHTA, CDR2 FQGTGA, per germline. The CDR3 contains 14 residues. As concerns this clonotype: Its antigen is as yet unknown. One junction end does not reproduce the germline sequence, and a read error may be involved.

Sample time point: before preoperative PTX-NDP chemotherapy. Before surgery, patients were given preoperative paclitaxel-nedaplatin chemotherapy. This material was obtained from a patient given preoperative chemotherapy. The chain is built from TRBV7-3 and TRBJ2-3, with 9 bases aligning to TRBD2. This TCR derives from a human donor with esophageal squamous cell carcinoma. The donor label of this sample is uncertain. This chain's CDR3 is CASSGGRGRETQYF. CDR3 coding DNA: TGTGCCAGCAGCGGGGGCCGCGGGAGGGAGACGCAGTATTTC. Using reference TRBV7-3 and TRBJ2-3 for the parts outside the CDR3, the full variable domain is GAGVSQTPSNKVTEKGKYVELRCDPISGHTALYWYRQSLGQGPEFLIYFQGTGAADDSGLPNDRFFAVRPEGSVSTLKIQRTERGDSAVYLCASSGGRGRETQYFGPGTRLTVL.